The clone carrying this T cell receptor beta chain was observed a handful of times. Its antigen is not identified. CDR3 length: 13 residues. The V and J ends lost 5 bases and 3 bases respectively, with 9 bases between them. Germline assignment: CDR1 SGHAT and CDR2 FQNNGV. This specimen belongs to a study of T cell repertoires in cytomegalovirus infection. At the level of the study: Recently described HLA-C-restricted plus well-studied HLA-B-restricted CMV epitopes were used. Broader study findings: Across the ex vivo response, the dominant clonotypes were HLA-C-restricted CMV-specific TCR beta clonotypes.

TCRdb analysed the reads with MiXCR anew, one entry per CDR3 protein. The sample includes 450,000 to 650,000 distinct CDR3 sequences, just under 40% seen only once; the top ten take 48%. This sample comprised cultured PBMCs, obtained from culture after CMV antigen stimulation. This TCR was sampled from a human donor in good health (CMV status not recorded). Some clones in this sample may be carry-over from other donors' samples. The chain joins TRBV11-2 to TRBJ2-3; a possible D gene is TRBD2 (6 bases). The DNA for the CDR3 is TGTGCCAGCAGCCGTAGCGGTACAGATACGCAGTATTTT. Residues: CASSRSGTDTQYF.